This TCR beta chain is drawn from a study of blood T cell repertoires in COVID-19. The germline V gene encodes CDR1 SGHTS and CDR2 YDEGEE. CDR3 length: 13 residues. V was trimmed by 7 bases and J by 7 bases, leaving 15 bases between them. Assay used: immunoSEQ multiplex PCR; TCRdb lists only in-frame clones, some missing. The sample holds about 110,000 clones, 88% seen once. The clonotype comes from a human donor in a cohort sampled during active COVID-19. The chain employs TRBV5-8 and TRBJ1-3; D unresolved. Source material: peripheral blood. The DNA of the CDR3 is TGTGCCAGCCCTTTCAAAGTTGGCAACACCATATATTTT. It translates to CASPFKVGNTIYF.